The clone carrying this T cell receptor beta chain has just a few counts. Its antigen is undetermined. TCR cDNA, made by 5'RACE template switching, carried an added universal primer site and UMIs. Each CDR3 protein gets one entry after TCRdb re-called the 5' RACE reads with MiXCR. The sample lists some 320,000 distinct CDR3 sequences; approximately 4% were seen once. This sample was taken from a study of T cells after yellow fever vaccination. Study summary: Each low-cell-number fraction was prepared by means of SMART-Seq v4 Ultra Low Input. Study-level points and caveats: Researchers report a weaker secondary response that nonetheless peaked faster, day 5 versus 15. Researchers noted that a small share of clonotypes showed up in both CD4 and CD8 compartments.

The source is a man between 18 and 35 years old who received the YFV17D yellow fever vaccine. Sequencing was performed on PBMCs, taken 15 days after the yellow fever booster vaccination.

The CDR3 sequence is CASSRTGEGRVNTEAFF. The CDR3 DNA sequence: TGTGCCAGCAGCCGGACAGGGGAGGGAAGGGTGAACACTGAAGCTTTCTTT. The gene calls are TRBV5-4 and TRBJ1-1; the match to TRBD1 covers 9 bases. CDR1 and CDR2 (germline): SGHNT, YYREEE (reference sequence). J lost 0 bases, V lost 4 bases, and 10 bases had no gene match. The CDR3 covers 17 residues.